One and the same sample provided the 2 T cell receptor beta chains below, sequenced in a study of regulatory T cells in long-lasting Graves disease. Arm-PCR of CDR3 regions with iRepertoire HTBI primers generated TCR beta libraries. TCRdb reprocessed the multiplex PCR reads with MiXCR, giving one entry per CDR3 protein. The repertoire holds about 240,000 distinct CDR3 sequences, around 20% seen once, with roughly 14% in the top ten. The time point is: newly diagnosed GD, antithyroid drugs for less than 3 months. The TCR library used RNA extracted from PBMCs. Sequenced material: peripheral blood mononuclear cells (PBMCs), taken at new diagnosis, from a patient treated with antithyroid drugs. Receptor source: a female donor with Graves disease.

At least ten counts were recorded for this clonotype. The chain carries TRBV7-2 and TRBJ2-4, with D possibly matching TRBD1 (6 bases). V was shortened by 5 bases and J by 2 bases, with 10 bases between the two germline ends. From germline, CDR1 is SGHTA and CDR2 FQGNSA. This CDR3 has 14 residues. CDR3 loop: CASSPGHTKNIQYF. CDR3 sequence (DNA): TGTGCCAGCAGCCCGGGACACACCAAAAACATTCAGTACTTC.

This clonotype has ten or more counts. The gene calls are TRBV10-3 and TRBJ2-1; 10 bases fit TRBD1. Germline CDR1 ENHRY, CDR2 SYGVKD. Trimming cost V 11 bases and J 8 bases; bases outside gene matches: 15. The CDR3 loop spans 15 amino acids. CDR3 DNA sequence: TGTGCCCGCTTTGGGGGACAGGGGTTCAGTGATGAGCAGTTCTTC. As protein: CARFGGQGFSDEQFF.